This passage covers 25 T cell receptor beta chains from one sample sequenced in a study of CD8 T cells in ankylosing spondylitis. For these receptors, no antigen is known. In TCRdb, the 5' RACE reads were re-called with MiXCR into one record per CDR3 protein. Counted here are approximately 440,000 distinct CDR3 sequences, 15% to 20% occurring once; the ten biggest clones make up 1%. Study-level results: Characteristic, it appeared, of ankylosing spondylitis blood was a TCR beta motif of roughly eight highly homologous variants.

The sequenced sample consisted of blood, either unsorted or a sorted T cell fraction (not recorded which). The receptors stem from a male donor with ankylosing spondylitis.

Many counts were recorded for this clonotype. The chain links TRBV6-2 or TRBV6-3 to TRBJ2-1; D possibly corresponds to TRBD2 (5 bases). The CDR3 contains 15 residues. The germline gives CDR1 MNHEY, CDR2 SVGEGT. V was trimmed by 6 bases and J by 0 bases, leaving 12 bases between them. DNA of the CDR3: TGTGCCAGCAGACGGCCGGGGAGCTCCTACAATGAGCAGTTCTTC. Protein product: CASRRPGSSYNEQFF.

This clonotype showed up just a few times. This chain links TRBV5-1 with TRBJ1-1; 11 bases agree with TRBD1. Germline V gene data show CDR1 as SGHRS and CDR2 as YFSETQ. The CDR3 contains 15 residues. V was pared by 3 bases and J by 4 bases, with 5 bases of the junction left unmatched. Here the CDR3 reads CASSSGQGASTEAFF. The CDR3 bases are TGCGCCAGCAGCTCCGGACAGGGGGCGAGCACTGAAGCTTTCTTT.

The CDR3 DNA reads as TGTGCCAGCAGCTCCAACAGGGGGGGATATGGCTACACCTTC. Its protein product is CASSSNRGGYGYTF. The chain has TRBV7-2 and TRBJ1-2, with 8 bases aligning to TRBD1. Germline-derived CDR1 and CDR2 are SGHTA and FQGNSA. The CDR3 has 14 residues. With 4 bases clipped from V and 5 bases from J, the junction kept 6 bases outside the gene matches.

There are many counts of this clonotype. The chain is built from TRBV5-1 and TRBJ2-1, with 12 bases fitting TRBD2. CDR3 length equals 16 residues. CDR1 and CDR2 (germline): SGHRS, YFSETQ. Trimming cost V 1 base and J 5 bases; bases outside gene matches: 4. The CDR3 protein is CASSLPGLAGNNEQFF. CDR3 coding DNA: TGCGCCAGCAGCTTGCCGGGACTAGCGGGTAACAATGAGCAGTTCTTC.

This clonotype was observed many times. The V call is TRBV11-2, the J call TRBJ1-2; no clear D gene. Trimming pared 2 bases from V and 6 bases from J, leaving 13 bases between. Germline CDR1 reads SGHAT; CDR2 reads FQNNGV. The CDR3 runs 14 residues. CDR3 in amino acids: CASSLFAGSNGYTF. The CDR3 DNA is TGTGCCAGCAGCTTATTTGCAGGCTCAAATGGCTACACCTTC. The whole variable domain, filled in from reference TRBV11-2 and TRBJ1-2, reads EAGVAQSPRYKIIEKRQSVAFWCNPISGHATLYWYQQILGQGPKLLIQFQNNGVVDDSQLPKDRFSAERLKGVDSTLKIQPAKLEDSAVYLCASSLFAGSNGYTFGSGTRLTVV.

This clonotype was seen a handful of times. This chain uses TRBV5-6 with TRBJ2-4, with D possibly matching TRBD1 (5 bases). This CDR3 comprises 16 residues. V shed 4 bases and J shed 1 base, with 15 bases lying between them. Germline CDR1 and CDR2: SGHDT and YYEEEE. This CDR3 is CASSERQMAAKNIQYF. The CDR3 DNA sequence: TGTGCCAGCAGCGAGAGACAGATGGCGGCCAAAAACATTCAGTACTTC. The full variable domain, rest sourced from reference TRBV5-6 and TRBJ2-4, is DAGVTQSPTHLIKTRGQQVTLRCSPKSGHDTVSWYQQALGQGPQFIFQYYEEEERQRGNFPDRFSGHQFPNYSSELNVNALLLGDSALYLCASSERQMAAKNIQYFGAGTRLSVL.

This clonotype was counted a few times. V usage is TRBV6-1 and J usage is TRBJ1-6, with TRBD1 matching over 7 bases. This CDR3 has 16 residues. Germline V gene data show CDR1 as MNHNS and CDR2 as SASEGT. Trimming cost V 6 bases and J 7 bases; bases outside gene matches: 12. The CDR3 DNA reads TGTGCCAGCAGGCGCGGGAGGGACAGTCGGAATTCACCCCTCCACTTT. This gives the protein CASRRGRDSRNSPLHF.

The table lists this clonotype with a few counts. The gene calls are TRBV6-2 or TRBV6-3 and TRBJ2-6, with 7 bases matching TRBD2. V shed 5 bases, J shed 2 bases, and the junction held 9 bases outside the gene matches. Germline V gene data show CDR1 as MNHEY and CDR2 as SVGEGT. This CDR3 is 17 amino acids long. CDR3 in amino acids: CASSPLGGVAGANVLTF. The CDR3 DNA sequence: TGTGCCAGCAGTCCTTTGGGGGGGGTGGCTGGGGCCAACGTCCTGACTTTC.

CDR3 loop: CASSLTQSDEQYF. The CDR3 DNA follows: TGCGCCAGCAGCTTAACACAGAGCGACGAGCAGTACTTC. The J gene is TRBJ2-7, the V gene TRBV5-1; D call uncertain. Germline V lookup: CDR1 SGHRS, CDR2 YFSETQ. V dropped 2 bases and J dropped 5 bases, with 11 bases sitting between them. This CDR3 is 13 amino acids long.

This clonotype has at least ten counts. The rearrangement joins TRBV20-1 to TRBJ2-1, with D perhaps being TRBD1 or TRBD2 (6 bases each). V was pared by 1 base and J by 10 bases, with 17 bases between. The CDR3 contains 14 residues. Germline V gene lookup returns CDR1 DFQATT and CDR2 SNEGSKA (reference sequence). DNA of the CDR3: TGCAGTGCTAGAGGCCCCGGGGGCAGCGTAGAGCAGTTCTTC. Translation: CSARGPGGSVEQFF.

This clonotype came up once. The V and J genes are TRBV5-4 and TRBJ2-5, with D maybe TRBD2 (6 bases). Trimming pared 6 bases from V and 4 bases from J, leaving 13 bases between. The CDR3 has 13 residues. Germline assignment: CDR1 SGHNT and CDR2 YYREEE (reference sequence). CDR3 residues: CASTLGGTETQYF. The CDR3 DNA reads TGTGCCAGCACCCTCGGGGGTACAGAGACCCAGTACTTC.

This clonotype was seen more than once but under ten times. The chain carries TRBV7-4 and TRBJ2-1; 12 bases line up with TRBD2. CDR1 SGHVT and CDR2 SQSDAQ come from the germline V gene. V dropped 10 bases and J dropped 2; count of bases not matched to a gene: 12. This CDR3 has 17 residues. The CDR3 DNA reads as TGTGCCACCCCTAGCGGGAGGGCCTTGAGGGCCTACAATGAGCAGTTCTTC. Amino acids: CATPSGRALRAYNEQFF.

This chain connects TRBV7-2 to TRBJ2-7; 12 nucleotides match TRBD1. This CDR3 contains 13 residues. The junction had 2 bases not matched to a gene; V was cut back by 6 bases and J by 5 bases. Germline lookup yields CDR1 SGHTA and CDR2 FQGNSA. The CDR3 loop is CASRGQGANEQYF. The DNA of the CDR3 is TGTGCCAGCAGGGGACAGGGGGCCAACGAGCAGTACTTC.

This clonotype appeared a few times. The chain couples TRBV20-1 to TRBJ2-7; weak D call: TRBD2 (6 bases). The CDR3 covers 15 residues. Deletions cut 3 bases from V and 7 bases from J, with 22 bases between. Germline CDR1 is DFQATT and CDR2 is SNEGSKA (reference sequence). The CDR3 here is CSASIWTGDLGEQYF. DNA for the CDR3: TGCAGTGCTAGCATCTGGACGGGAGATTTGGGAGAGCAGTACTTC.

The rearrangement links TRBV27 to TRBJ1-2; 8 nucleotides match TRBD1. Germline assignment: CDR1 MNHEY and CDR2 SMNVEV (reference sequence). The CDR3 runs 13 residues. With V trimmed by 6 bases and J by 6 bases, 6 bases remained unmatched. This CDR3 reads CASSRDRSDGYTF. The DNA for the CDR3 is TGTGCCAGCAGCCGGGACAGGTCGGATGGCTACACCTTC.

CDR3: CASSGGPNEQFF. CDR3 nucleotides: TGTGCCAGCAGTGGGGGGCCAAATGAGCAGTTCTTC. The V gene is TRBV6-5, the J gene TRBJ2-1; D tentatively fits TRBD1 or TRBD2 (6 bases each). The germline V and J ends were trimmed by 5 bases and 7 bases, with 9 bases remaining between them. The CDR3 extends over 12 amino acids. From germline, CDR1 is MNHEY and CDR2 SVGAGI.

This clonotype occurred a few times. V gene TRBV12-3 or TRBV12-4 combines with J gene TRBJ2-7; TRBD2 matches 9 bases. The length of the CDR3 is 15 residues. V lost 3 bases and J lost 1; bases outside the gene matches: 4. CDR3 residues: CASSFRLAGSYEQYF. The CDR3 coding sequence is TGTGCCAGCAGTTTCCGGCTAGCGGGGTCCTACGAGCAGTACTTC.

The chain joins TRBV30 to TRBJ2-1; D may be TRBD2 (6 bases). Germline CDR1 reads GTSNPN; CDR2 reads SVGIG (reference sequence). Trimming took 0 bases from V and 8 from J, leaving 11 bases between them. This CDR3 has 13 residues. As DNA, the CDR3 is TGTGCCTGGAGTGTACTCGCGGGGTATGAGCAGTTCTTC. Translation gives CAWSVLAGYEQFF.

The CDR3: CASSLASTRETQYF. The CDR3 nucleotides are TGTGCCAGCAGCTTGGCCAGTACAAGGGAGACCCAGTACTTC. J is TRBJ2-5 and V is TRBV5-4; D unresolved. The V and J ends lost 0 bases and 5 bases respectively, with 11 bases between them. Germline CDR1 and CDR2: SGHNT and YYREEE (reference sequence). The CDR3 is 14 amino acids.

V usage is TRBV4-1 and J usage is TRBJ2-3; D remains unclear. V gave up 1 base and J gave up 1 base, with 15 bases separating them. Germline CDR1 reads MGHRA; CDR2 reads YSYEKL. The CDR3 has 17 residues. In nucleotides, the CDR3 is TGCGCCAGCAGCCAAGTTGTCCGGGTGGTAGGCACAGATACGCAGTATTTT. Translation: CASSQVVRVVGTDTQYF.

This clonotype was seen many times. The chain links TRBV12-3 or TRBV12-4 to TRBJ2-5, with D possibly matching TRBD2 (6 bases). The CDR3 consists of 15 residues. V gave up 7 bases and J gave up 1 base, with 16 bases separating them. The CDR3 spells CASTRLGGAQETQYF. CDR3 nucleotides: TGTGCCAGCACCCGTTTAGGCGGGGCCCAAGAGACCCAGTACTTC.

This clonotype showed up many times. This sequence joins TRBV20-1 and TRBJ2-3; TRBD2 is a possible D gene (6 bases). CDR1 and CDR2 from the germline V gene are DFQATT and SNEGSKA (reference sequence). The CDR3 length is 13 residues. V lost 6 bases, J lost 6 bases, and 16 bases lay in between. The CDR3 coding sequence is TGCAGTGCCAGGGACTGGCCCTACGATACGCAGTATTTT. Translation gives CSARDWPYDTQYF.

In its sample, this clonotype was seen many times. The chain carries TRBV2 and TRBJ2-1; D is uncertain. The V gene's germline CDR1 is SNHLY and CDR2 FYNNEI. This CDR3 spans 11 amino acids. The V end lost 5 bases, the J end lost 7 bases, and 6 bases lay between the germline ends. The CDR3 loop reads CASSRRNEQFF. The CDR3 DNA sequence: TGTGCCAGCAGTCGAAGGAATGAGCAGTTCTTC.

This clonotype was seen more than once but under ten times. The chain has TRBV27 and TRBJ1-5, with D maybe TRBD1 (6 bases). Germline V gene sequence: CDR1 MNHEY, CDR2 SMNVEV (reference sequence). The CDR3 is 16 amino acids. V was cut by 0 bases and J by 7 bases, with 16 bases left in between. The CDR3 reads CASSLSTPRGGQPQHF. CDR3 coding DNA: TGTGCCAGCAGTTTATCTACCCCACGAGGGGGGCAGCCCCAGCATTTT.

The J gene is TRBJ1-1, the V gene TRBV20-1, with TRBD1 matching 9 bases. The V gene's germline CDR1 is DFQATT and CDR2 SNEGSKA (reference sequence). This CDR3 contains 13 residues. The trim removed 6 bases at V and 3 bases at J, leaving 5 bases unmatched. The CDR3 reads CSATDRGHTEAFF. The CDR3 DNA is TGCAGTGCCACGGACAGGGGACACACTGAAGCTTTCTTT.